This record looks at one T cell receptor beta chain sequence and its context. A much larger clone differs by one base, so this may be a read error. This sample was included in a study of regulatory T cells in long-lasting Graves disease. Construction of the TCR beta libraries employed iRepertoire HTBI primers in conjunction with Arm-PCR of CDR3 regions. TCRdb reprocessed the multiplex PCR reads with MiXCR, giving one entry per CDR3 protein. The data contain roughly 440,000 distinct CDR3 sequences, about 15% of them singletons. The time point is: newly diagnosed GD, antithyroid drugs for less than 3 months. Extracted RNA from PBMCs served as the source of the TCR library. The CDR3 contains 13 residues. CDR1 is DFQATT and CDR2 is SNEGSKA in the germline V gene (reference sequence). These records were also assigned to another study, of T cells in Graves' hyperthyroidism and ophthalmopathy. This second report adds: Stable Graves' hyperthyroidism meant no ophthalmopathy progression within 18 months. Progression to ophthalmopathy was predicted a median of roughly seven months early.

This TCR was sampled from a woman aged 18-29 years with Graves disease. The chain has TRBV20-1 and TRBJ2-7; tentative D call: TRBD1 (5 bases). The specimen was peripheral blood mononuclear cells (PBMCs), collected at new diagnosis, from a patient treated with antithyroid drugs. This CDR3 reads CSANLQVSYEQDF. In DNA form, the CDR3 reads TGCAGTGCGAACCTACAGGTTTCCTACGAGCAGGACTTC.